This TCR beta chain was obtained from a study of blood T cell repertoires in COVID-19. In the study overall: Researchers got acute and convalescent COVID-19 samples from the United States, Italy and Spain. The analysed material was cDNA or gDNA that came from T cells, B-cell-depleted T cells, or PBMCs.

CDR1 SGHRS and CDR2 YFSETQ come from the germline V gene. V lost 5 bases and J lost 2; bases outside the gene matches: 5. This CDR3 has 14 residues. Per the original methods: Amplification from reference gene primers served as the basis for estimated nucleated cell counts. Here immunoSEQ multiplex PCR was the method, and the copy in TCRdb shows in-frame clones only, minus some. Clonal size and the V and J genes are those of that table, whereas D and trimming came from the DNA. The table lists some 320,000 clones, more than 70% of them singletons. Sequenced: peripheral blood. This TCR was recovered from a woman in her 30s who had recovered from COVID-19. The chain recombines TRBV5-1 with TRBJ2-7; 9 bases are shared with TRBD1. For the CDR3, the DNA is TGCGCCAGCAGAGGGGGGACAGGGACCTACGAGCAGTACTTC. This codes for CASRGGTGTYEQYF. Combining the CDR3 with reference TRBV5-1 and TRBJ2-7 gives the whole variable domain KAGVTQTPRYLIKTRGQQVTLSCSPISGHRSVSWYQQTPGQGLQFLFEYFSETQRNKGNFPGRFSGRQFSNSRSEMNVSTLELGDSALYLCASRGGTGTYEQYFGPGTRLTVT.